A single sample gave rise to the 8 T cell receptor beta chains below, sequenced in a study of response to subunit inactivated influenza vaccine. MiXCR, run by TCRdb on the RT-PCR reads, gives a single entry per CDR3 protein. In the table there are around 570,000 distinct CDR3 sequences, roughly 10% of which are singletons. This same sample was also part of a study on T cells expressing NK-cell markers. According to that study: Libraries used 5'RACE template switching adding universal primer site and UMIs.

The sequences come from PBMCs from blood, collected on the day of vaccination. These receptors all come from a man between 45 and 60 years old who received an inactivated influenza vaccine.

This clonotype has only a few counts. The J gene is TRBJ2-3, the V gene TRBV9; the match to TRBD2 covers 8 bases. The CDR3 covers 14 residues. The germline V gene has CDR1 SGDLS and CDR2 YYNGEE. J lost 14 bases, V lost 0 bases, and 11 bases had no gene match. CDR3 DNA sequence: TGTGCCAGCAGCGTAGCGTTGGCGGGGGGCGCCTTGTATTTT. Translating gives CASSVALAGGALYF.

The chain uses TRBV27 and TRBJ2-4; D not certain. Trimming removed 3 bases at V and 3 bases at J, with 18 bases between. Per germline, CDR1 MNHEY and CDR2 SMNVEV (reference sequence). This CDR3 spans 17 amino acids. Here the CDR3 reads CASSFTPAPPGKNIQYF. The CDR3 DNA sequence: TGTGCCAGCAGTTTTACCCCGGCTCCTCCTGGCAAAAACATTCAGTACTTC.

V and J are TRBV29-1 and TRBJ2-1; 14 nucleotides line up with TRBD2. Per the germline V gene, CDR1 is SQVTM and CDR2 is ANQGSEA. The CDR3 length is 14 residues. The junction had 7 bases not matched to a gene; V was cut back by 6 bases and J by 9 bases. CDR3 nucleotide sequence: TGCAGCGTAGCCGGGACTAGCGGGAGCTTTGAGCAGTTCTTC. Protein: CSVAGTSGSFEQFF.

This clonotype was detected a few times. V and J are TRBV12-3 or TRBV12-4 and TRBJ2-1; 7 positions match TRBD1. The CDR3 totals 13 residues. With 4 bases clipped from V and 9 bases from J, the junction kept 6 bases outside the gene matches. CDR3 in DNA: TGTGCCAGCAGTTCCGGGACAGACAGTGAGCAGTTCTTC. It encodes CASSSGTDSEQFF.

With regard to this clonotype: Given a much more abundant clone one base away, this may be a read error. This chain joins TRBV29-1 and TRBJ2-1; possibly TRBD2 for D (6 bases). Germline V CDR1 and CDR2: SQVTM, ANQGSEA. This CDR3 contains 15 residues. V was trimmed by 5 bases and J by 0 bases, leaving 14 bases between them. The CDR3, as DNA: TGCAGCGTTCCACCTAGCGCGAGCTCCTACAATGAGCAGTTCTTC. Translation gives CSVPPSASSYNEQFF.

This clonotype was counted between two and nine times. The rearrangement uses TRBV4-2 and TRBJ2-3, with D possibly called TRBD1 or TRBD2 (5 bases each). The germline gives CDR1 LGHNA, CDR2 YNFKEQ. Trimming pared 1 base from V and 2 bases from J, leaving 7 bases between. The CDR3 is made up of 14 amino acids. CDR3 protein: CASSQGGNTDTQYF. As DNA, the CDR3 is TGTGCCAGCAGCCAAGGGGGGAACACAGATACGCAGTATTTT.

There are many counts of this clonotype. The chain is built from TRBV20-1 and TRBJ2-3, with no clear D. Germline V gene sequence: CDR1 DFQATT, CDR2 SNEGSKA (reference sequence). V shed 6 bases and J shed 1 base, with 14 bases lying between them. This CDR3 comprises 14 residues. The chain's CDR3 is CSAPTAVGTDTQYF. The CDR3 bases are TGCAGTGCCCCGACCGCGGTCGGCACAGATACGCAGTATTTT.

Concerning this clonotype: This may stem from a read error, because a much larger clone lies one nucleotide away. The CDR3 nucleotides are TGTGCCAGCAGGAGTGGACGTGCAACTAATGAAAAACTGTTTTTT. As protein: CASRSGRATNEKLFF. The chain couples TRBV12-3 or TRBV12-4 to TRBJ1-4; D call uncertain. The CDR3 is 15 amino acids. V was trimmed by 6 bases and J by 0 bases, leaving 11 bases between them.